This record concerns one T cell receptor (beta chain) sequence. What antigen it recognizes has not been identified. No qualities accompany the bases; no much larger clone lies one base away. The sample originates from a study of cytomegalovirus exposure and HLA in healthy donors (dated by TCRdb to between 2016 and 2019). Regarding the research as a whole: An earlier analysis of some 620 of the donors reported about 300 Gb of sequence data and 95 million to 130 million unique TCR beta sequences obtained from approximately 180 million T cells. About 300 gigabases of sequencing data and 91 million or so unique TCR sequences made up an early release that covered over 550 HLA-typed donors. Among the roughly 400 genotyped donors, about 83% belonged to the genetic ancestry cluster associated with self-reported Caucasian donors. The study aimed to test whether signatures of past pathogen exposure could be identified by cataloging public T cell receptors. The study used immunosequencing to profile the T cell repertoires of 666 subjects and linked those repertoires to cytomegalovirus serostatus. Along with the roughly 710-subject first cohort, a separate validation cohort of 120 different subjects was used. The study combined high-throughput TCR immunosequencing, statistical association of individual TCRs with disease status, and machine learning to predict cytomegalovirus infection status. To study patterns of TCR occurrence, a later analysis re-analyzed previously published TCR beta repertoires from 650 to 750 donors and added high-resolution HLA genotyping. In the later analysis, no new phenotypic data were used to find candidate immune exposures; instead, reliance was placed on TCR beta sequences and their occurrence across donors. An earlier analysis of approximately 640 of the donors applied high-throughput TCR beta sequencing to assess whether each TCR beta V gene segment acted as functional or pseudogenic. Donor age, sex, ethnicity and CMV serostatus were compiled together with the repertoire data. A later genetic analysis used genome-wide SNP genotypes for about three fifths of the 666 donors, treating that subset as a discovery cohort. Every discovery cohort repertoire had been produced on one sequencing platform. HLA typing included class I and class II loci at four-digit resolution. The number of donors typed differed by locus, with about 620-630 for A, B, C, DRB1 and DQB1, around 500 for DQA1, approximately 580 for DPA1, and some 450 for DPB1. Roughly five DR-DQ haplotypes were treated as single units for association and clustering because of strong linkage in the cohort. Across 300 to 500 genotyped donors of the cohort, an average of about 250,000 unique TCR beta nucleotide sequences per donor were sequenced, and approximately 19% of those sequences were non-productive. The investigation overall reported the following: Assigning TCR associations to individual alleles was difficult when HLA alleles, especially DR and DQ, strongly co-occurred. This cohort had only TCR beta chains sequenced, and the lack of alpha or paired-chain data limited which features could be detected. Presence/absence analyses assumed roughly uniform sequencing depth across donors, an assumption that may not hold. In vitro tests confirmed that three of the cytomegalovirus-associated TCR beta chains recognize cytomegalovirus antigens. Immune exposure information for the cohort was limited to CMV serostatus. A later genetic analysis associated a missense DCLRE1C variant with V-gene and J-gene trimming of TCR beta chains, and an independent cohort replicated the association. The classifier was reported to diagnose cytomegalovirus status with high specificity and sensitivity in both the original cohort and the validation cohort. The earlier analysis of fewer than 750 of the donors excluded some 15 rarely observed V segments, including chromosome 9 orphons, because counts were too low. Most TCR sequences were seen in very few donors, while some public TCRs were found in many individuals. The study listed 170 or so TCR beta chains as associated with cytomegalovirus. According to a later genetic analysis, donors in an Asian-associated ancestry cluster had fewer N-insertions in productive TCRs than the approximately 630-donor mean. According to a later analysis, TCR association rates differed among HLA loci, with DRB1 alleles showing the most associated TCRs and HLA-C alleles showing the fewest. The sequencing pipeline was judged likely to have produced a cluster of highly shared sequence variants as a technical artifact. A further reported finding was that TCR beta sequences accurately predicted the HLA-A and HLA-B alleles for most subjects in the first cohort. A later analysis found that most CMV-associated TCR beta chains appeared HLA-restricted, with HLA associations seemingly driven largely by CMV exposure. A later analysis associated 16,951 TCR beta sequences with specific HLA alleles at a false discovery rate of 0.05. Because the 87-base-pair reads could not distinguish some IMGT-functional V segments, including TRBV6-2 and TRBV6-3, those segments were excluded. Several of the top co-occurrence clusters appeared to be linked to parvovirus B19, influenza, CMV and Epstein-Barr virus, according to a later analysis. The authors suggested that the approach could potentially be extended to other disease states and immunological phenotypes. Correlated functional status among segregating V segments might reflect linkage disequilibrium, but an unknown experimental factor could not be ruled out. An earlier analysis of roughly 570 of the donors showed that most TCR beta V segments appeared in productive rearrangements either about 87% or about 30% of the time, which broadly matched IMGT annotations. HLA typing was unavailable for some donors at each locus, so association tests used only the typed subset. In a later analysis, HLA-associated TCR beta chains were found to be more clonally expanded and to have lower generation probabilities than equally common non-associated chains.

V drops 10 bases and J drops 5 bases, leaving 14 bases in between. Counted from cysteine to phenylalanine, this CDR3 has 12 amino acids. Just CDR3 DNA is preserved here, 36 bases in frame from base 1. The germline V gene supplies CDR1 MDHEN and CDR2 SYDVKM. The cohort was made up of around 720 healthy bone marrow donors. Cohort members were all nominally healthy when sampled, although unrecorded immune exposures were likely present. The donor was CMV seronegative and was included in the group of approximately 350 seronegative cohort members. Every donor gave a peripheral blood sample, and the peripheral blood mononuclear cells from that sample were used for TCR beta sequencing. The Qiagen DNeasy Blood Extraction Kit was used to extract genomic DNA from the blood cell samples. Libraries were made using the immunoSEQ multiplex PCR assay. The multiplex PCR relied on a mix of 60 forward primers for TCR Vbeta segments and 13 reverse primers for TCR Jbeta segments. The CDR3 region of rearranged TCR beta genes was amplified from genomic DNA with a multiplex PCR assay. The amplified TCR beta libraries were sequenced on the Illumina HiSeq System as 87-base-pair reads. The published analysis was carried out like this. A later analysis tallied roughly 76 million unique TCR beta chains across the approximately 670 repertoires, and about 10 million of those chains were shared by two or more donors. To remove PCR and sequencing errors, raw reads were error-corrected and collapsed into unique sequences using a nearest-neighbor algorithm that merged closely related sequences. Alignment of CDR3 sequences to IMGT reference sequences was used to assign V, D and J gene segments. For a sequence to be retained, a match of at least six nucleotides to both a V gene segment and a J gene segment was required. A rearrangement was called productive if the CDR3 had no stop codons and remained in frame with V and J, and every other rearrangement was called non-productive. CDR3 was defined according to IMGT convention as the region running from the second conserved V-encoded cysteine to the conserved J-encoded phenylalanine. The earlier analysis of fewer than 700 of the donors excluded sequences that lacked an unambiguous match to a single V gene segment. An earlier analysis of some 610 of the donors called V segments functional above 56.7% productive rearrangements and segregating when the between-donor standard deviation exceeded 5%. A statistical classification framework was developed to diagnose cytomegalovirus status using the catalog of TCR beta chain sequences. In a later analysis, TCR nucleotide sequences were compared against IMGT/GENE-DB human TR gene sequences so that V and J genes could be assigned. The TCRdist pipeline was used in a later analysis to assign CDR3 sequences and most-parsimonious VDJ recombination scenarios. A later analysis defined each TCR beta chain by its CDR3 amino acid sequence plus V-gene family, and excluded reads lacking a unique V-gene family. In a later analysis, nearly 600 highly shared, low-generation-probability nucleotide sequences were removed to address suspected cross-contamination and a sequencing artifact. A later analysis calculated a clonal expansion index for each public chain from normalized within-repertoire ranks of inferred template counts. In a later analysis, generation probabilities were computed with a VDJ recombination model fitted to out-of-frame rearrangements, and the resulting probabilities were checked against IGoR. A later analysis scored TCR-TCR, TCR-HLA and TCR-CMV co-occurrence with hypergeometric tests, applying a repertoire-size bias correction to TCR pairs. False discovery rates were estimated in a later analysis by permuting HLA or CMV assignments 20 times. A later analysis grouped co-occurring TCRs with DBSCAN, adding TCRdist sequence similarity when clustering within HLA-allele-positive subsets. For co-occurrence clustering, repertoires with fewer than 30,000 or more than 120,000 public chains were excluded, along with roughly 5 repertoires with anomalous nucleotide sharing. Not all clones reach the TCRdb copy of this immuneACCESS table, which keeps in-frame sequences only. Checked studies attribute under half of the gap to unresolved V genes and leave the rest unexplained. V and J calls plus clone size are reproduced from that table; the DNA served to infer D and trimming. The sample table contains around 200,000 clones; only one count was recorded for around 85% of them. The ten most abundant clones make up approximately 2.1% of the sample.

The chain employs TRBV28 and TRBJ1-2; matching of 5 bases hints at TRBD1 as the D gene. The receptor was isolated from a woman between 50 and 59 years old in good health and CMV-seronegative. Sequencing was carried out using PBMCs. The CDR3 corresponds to CAIMTGGYGYTF. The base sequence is TGTGCCATCATGACCGGGGGGTATGGCTACACCTTC.